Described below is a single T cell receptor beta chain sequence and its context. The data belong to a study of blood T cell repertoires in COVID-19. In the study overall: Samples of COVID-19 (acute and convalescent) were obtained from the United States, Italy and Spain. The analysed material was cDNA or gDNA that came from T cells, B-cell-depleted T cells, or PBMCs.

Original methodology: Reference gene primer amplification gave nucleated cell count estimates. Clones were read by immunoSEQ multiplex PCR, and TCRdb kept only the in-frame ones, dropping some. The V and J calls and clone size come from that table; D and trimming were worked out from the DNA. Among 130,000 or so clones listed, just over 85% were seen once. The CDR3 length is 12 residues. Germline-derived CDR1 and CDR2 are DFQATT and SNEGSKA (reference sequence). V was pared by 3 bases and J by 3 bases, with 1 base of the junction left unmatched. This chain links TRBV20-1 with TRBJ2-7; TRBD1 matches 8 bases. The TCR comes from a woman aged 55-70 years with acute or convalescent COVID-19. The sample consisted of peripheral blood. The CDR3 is CSASDRGYEQYF. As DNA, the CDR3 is TGCAGTGCTAGTGACAGGGGCTACGAGCAGTACTTC.